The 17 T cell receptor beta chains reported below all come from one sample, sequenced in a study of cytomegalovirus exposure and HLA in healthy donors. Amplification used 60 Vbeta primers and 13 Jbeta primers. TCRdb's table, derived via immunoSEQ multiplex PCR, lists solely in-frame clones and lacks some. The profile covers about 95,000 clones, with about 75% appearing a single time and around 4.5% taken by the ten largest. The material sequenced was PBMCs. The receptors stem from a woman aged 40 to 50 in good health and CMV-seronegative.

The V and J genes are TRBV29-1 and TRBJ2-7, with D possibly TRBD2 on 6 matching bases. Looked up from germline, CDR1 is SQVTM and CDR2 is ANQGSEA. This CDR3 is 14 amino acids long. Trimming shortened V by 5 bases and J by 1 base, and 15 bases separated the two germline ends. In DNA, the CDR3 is TGCAGCGTTCTTACCGGTGGGGGGTCCTACGAGCAGTACTTC. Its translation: CSVLTGGGSYEQYF.

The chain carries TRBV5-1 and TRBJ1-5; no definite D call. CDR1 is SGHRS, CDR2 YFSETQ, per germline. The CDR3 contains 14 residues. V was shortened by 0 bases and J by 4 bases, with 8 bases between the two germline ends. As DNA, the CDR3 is TGCGCCAGCAGCTTGGGACGGGAAAATCAGCCCCAGCATTTT. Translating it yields CASSLGRENQPQHF.

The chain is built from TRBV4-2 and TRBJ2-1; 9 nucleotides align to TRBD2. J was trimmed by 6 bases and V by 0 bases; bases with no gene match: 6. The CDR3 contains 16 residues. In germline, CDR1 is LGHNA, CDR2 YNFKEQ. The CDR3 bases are TGTGCCAGCAGCCAAGAGGAGGGACTAGCATTCAATGAGCAGTTCTTC. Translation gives CASSQEEGLAFNEQFF.

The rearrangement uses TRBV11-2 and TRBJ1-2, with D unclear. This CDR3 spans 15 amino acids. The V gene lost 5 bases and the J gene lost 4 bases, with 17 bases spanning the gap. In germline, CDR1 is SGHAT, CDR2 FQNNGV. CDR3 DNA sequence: TGTGCCAGCAGCCCCCGATTCCAGGTTCTCTATGGCTACACCTTC. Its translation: CASSPRFQVLYGYTF.

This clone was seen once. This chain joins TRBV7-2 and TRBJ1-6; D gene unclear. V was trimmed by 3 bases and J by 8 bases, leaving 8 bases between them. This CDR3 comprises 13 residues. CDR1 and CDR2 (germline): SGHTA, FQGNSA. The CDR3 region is CASSFDRDSPLHF. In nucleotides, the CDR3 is TGTGCCAGCAGCTTTGATCGGGATTCACCCCTCCACTTT.

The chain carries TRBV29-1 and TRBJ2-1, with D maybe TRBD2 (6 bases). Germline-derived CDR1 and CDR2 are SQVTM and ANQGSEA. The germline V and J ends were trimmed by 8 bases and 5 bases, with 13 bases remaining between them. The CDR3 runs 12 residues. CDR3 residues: CSTSSGHNEQFF. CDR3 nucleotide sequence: TGCAGCACTAGTAGCGGCCACAATGAGCAGTTCTTC.

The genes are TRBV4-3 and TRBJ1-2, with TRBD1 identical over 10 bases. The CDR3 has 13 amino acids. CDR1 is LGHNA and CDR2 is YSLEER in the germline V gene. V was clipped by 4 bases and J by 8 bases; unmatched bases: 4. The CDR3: CASSRGQGEGYTF. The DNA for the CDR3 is TGCGCCAGCAGCCGCGGACAGGGGGAAGGCTACACCTTC.

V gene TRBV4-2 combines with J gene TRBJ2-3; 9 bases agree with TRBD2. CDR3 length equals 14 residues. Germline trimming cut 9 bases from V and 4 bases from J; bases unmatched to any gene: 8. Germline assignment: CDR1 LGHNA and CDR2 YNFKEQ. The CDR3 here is CASRAGGPPDTQYF. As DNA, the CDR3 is TGTGCCAGTAGAGCGGGGGGCCCCCCAGATACGCAGTATTTT.

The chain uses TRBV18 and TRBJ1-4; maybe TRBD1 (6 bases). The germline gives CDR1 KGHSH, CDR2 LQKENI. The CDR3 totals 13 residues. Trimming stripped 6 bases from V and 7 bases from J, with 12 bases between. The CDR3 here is CASSTGRGEKLFF. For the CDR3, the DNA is TGTGCCAGCTCCACAGGGAGGGGTGAAAAACTGTTTTTT. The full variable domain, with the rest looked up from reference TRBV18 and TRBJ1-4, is NAGVMQNPRHLVRRRGQEARLRCSPMKGHSHVYWYRQLPEEGLKFMVYLQKENIIDESGMPKERFSAEFPKEGPSILRIQQVVRGDSAAYFCASSTGRGEKLFFGSGTQLSVL.

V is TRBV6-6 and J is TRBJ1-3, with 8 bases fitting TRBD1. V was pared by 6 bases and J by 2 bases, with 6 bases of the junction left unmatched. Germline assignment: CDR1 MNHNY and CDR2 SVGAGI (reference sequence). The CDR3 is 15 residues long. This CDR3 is CASSFRTGTGNTIYF. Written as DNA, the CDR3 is TGTGCCAGCAGCTTCCGGACAGGGACTGGAAACACCATATATTTT.

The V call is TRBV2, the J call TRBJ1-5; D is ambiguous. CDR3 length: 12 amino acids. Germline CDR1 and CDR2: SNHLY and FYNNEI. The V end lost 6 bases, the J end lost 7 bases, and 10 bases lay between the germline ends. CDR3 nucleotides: TGTGCCAGCAGAGACAATTGGCAGCCCCAGCATTTT. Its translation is CASRDNWQPQHF. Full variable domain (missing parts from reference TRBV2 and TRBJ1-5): EPEVTQTPSHQVTQMGQEVILRCVPISNHLYFYWYRQILGQKVEFLVSFYNNEISEKSEIFDDQFSVERPDGSNFTLKIRSTKLEDSAMYFCASRDNWQPQHFGDGTRLSIL.

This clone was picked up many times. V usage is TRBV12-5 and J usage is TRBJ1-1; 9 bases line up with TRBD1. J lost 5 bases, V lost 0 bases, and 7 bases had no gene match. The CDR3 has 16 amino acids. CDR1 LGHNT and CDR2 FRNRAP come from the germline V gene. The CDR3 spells CASGLVGGTGRTEAFF. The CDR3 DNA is TGTGCTAGTGGTTTGGTAGGGGGGACAGGGAGGACTGAAGCTTTCTTT.

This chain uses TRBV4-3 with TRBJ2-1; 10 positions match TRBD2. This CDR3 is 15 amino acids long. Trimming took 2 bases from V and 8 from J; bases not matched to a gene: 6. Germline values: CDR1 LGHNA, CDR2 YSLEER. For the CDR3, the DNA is TGCGCCAGCAGCCAATCCCAGCGGGGGGGCGATGAGCAGTTCTTC. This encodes CASSQSQRGGDEQFF.

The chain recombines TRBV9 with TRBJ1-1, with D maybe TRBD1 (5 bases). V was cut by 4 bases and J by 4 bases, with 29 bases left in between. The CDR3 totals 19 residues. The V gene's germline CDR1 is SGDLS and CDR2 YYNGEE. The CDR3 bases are TGTGCCAGCAGCTCCAGTCTATCCGGGCAGCGGGGCCGGGTCACTGAAGCTTTCTTT. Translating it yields CASSSSLSGQRGRVTEAFF.

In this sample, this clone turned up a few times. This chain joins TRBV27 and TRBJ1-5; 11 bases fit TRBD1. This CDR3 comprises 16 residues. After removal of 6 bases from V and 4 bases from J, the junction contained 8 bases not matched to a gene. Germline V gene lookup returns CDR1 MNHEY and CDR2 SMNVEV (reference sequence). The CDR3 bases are TGTGCCAGCAGCCTCACCGGGACAGGGGGTAATCAGCCCCAGCATTTT. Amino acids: CASSLTGTGGNQPQHF.

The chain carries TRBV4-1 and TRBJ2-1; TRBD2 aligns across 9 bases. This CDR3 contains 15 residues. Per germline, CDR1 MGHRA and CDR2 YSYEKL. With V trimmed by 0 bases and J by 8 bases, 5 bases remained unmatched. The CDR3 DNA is TGCGCCAGCAGCCAAGAGGCTAGCGGGGCCGATGAGCAGTTCTTC. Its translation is CASSQEASGADEQFF.

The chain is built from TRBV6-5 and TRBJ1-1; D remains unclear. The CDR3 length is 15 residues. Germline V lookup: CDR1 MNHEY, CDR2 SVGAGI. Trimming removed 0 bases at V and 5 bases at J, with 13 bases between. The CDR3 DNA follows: TGTGCCAGCAGTTACTCTCCGGGGTTGAGAACTGAAGCTTTCTTT. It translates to CASSYSPGLRTEAFF.